These 5 T cell receptor beta chains share one sample of origin, sequenced in a study of cytomegalovirus exposure and HLA in healthy donors. PCR used 60 Vbeta primers and 13 Jbeta primers. TCRdb keeps only in-frame clones here, not all; method: immunoSEQ multiplex PCR. The data show more than 95,000 clones, approximately 75% seen once. The sequencing sample was made of PBMCs. The receptor set was obtained from a woman in her sixties or seventies in good health and CMV-seropositive.

This chain joins TRBV14 and TRBJ2-2; the match to TRBD1 covers 8 bases. Germline loops: CDR1 SGHDN, CDR2 FVKESK. With 2 bases clipped from V and 4 bases from J, the junction kept 3 bases outside the gene matches. The CDR3 extends over 15 amino acids. The DNA for the CDR3 is TGTGCCAGCAGCCAACAGGGGGCGCCCACCGGGGAGCTGTTTTTT. It codes for CASSQQGAPTGELFF.

The V and J genes are TRBV28 and TRBJ2-7; 8 bases are a match to TRBD1. V shed 2 bases and J 6 bases; nucleotides not matched to a gene: 9. This CDR3 is 15 amino acids long. Germline CDR1 MDHEN, CDR2 SYDVKM. The CDR3 DNA is TGTGCCAGCAGTTTAGTCGCGACAGGGGCCTCCGAGCAGTACTTC. Translation: CASSLVATGASEQYF.

The chain is built from TRBV11-3 and TRBJ2-5, with 7 bases lining up with TRBD1. The CDR3 totals 14 residues. Trimming cost V 4 bases and J 0 bases; bases outside gene matches: 2. Germline values: CDR1 SGHNT, CDR2 YENEEA. This CDR3 is CASSSGQDQETQYF. CDR3 coding DNA: TGTGCCAGCAGCTCCGGACAGGACCAAGAGACCCAGTACTTC.

The chain combines TRBV23-1 with TRBJ2-5; D gene ambiguous. TRBV23-1 is classed as an ORF, of uncertain function. V was clipped by 3 bases and J by 4 bases, with 12 bases between them. There are 14 residues in the CDR3. In DNA, the CDR3 is TGCGCCAGCAGTCACCCCGCCACGGGAGAGACCCAGTACTTC. It yields the protein CASSHPATGETQYF.

V is TRBV5-4 and J is TRBJ2-5; 8 positions match TRBD2. CDR1 is SGHNT and CDR2 is YYREEE in the germline V gene (reference sequence). The CDR3 consists of 15 residues. Unmatched junction bases numbered 5, after V lost 4 bases and J lost 0 bases. The CDR3 loop is CASSPGGGNQETQYF. The CDR3, as DNA: TGTGCCAGCAGCCCCGGGGGGGGCAACCAAGAGACCCAGTACTTC.